The sequence of this T cell receptor beta chain was determined in a study of cytomegalovirus exposure and HLA in healthy donors. This CDR3 is 15 amino acids long. V dropped 4 bases and J dropped 3 bases, with 16 bases sitting between them. Germline CDR1 and CDR2: SGHRS and YFSETQ. On this clone: Its target is not known.

General study points: At a 0.05 false discovery rate, a later analysis found around 15,000 TCR beta sequences to be associated with HLA alleles. As a later analysis showed, a missense DCLRE1C variant was linked to trimming of TCR beta V- and J-genes.

The PCR employed 60 Vbeta primers together with 13 Jbeta primers. Measured with immunoSEQ multiplex PCR; TCRdb has only the in-frame clones, and not every one. The table has approximately 120,000 clones, about 79% seen once. The genes are TRBV5-1 and TRBJ1-1; D might be TRBD1 (6 bases). This clonotype originated in a man aged 50 to 60 in good health and CMV-seronegative. The specimen sequenced was PBMCs. The CDR3 protein is CASSLQIGGDTEAFF. CDR3 DNA sequence: TGCGCCAGCAGCCTACAGATAGGGGGGGACACTGAAGCTTTCTTT.